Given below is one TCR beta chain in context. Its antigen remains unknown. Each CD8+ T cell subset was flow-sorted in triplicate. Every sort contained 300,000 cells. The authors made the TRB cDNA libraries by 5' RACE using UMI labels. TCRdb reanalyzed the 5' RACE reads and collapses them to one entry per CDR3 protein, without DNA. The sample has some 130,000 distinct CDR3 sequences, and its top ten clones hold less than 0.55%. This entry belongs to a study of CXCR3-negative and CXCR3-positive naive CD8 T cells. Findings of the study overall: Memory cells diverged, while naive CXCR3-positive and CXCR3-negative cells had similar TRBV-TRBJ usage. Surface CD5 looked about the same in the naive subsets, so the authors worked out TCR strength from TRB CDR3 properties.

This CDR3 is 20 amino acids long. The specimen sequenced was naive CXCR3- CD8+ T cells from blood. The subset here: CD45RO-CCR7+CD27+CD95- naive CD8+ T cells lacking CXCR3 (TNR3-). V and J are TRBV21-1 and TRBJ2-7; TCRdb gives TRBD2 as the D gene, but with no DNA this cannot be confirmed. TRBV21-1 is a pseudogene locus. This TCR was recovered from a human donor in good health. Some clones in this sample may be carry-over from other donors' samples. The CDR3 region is CASSKVGRTDKPGLVTEQYF.